This T cell receptor (beta chain) stems from a study of T-cell memory formation after mild COVID-19. Findings of the study overall: Most CD4+ clones that shrank were in CM and EM, while CD8+ ones turned up in EMRA. Day 37-peaking second-wave clones had unconfirmed SARS-CoV-2 specificity.

Comments on this clonotype: Its matching antigen is unknown.

TCRdb independently ran MiXCR on the 5' RACE reads; one entry per CDR3 protein. The repertoire includes about 270,000 distinct CDR3 sequences, 16% of them detected once, and 20% to 25% sits in the top ten. The CDR3 contains 15 residues. CDR1 is SGDLS, CDR2 YYNGEE, per germline. The V and J ends lost 3 bases and 5 bases, in that order; junction bases with no gene match: 6. The chain carries TRBV9 and TRBJ2-3, with 10 bases identical to TRBD2. This clonotype originated in a man between 18 and 29 years old who had mild COVID-19 (a few samples of this study predate the infection). Cell type and time point are not known. The sequenced sample consisted of PBMCs or a T cell subset sorted from them (not recorded which). Written as DNA, the CDR3 is TGTGCCAGCAGCGCAAAACTAGCGGGATTAGATACGCAGTATTTT. It encodes CASSAKLAGLDTQYF.